This T cell receptor beta chain was identified in a study of blood T cell repertoires in COVID-19. Study context: Sites across the United States, Italy and Spain contributed samples from acute and convalescent COVID-19. Sources were T cells, B-cell-depleted T cells, or PBMCs; the material itself was cDNA or gDNA.

Per germline, CDR1 SEHNR and CDR2 FQNEAQ (reference sequence). The CDR3 length is 16 residues. V was clipped by 1 base and J by 7 bases; unmatched bases: 8. TCRdb keeps only in-frame clones here, not all; method: immunoSEQ multiplex PCR. The repertoire holds around 250,000 clones, with 75% to 90% as singletons. The sequencing sample was made of peripheral blood. The chain is built from TRBV7-9 and TRBJ2-4; TRBD2 matches at 9 bases. The clonotype comes from a man between 60 and 75 years old who had recovered from COVID-19. CDR3 in DNA: TGTGCCAGCAGCTTAGAGGTTAGCGGGAGATATAACATTCAGTACTTC. Its translation: CASSLEVSGRYNIQYF.